The clone carrying this T cell receptor beta chain has a count of ten or more. Antigen: not known. The data originate from a study of T cells in Graves' hyperthyroidism and ophthalmopathy. The CDR3 regions of TCR beta were amplified from RNA transcripts. HTBI primers were the set used in a first-round RT-PCR of the TCR CDR3. Each CDR3 protein is one row after TCRdb ran MiXCR on the multiplex PCR reads. The table records around 420,000 distinct CDR3 sequences, 12% to 15% of them present only once. Germline-derived CDR1 and CDR2 are KGHSH and LQKENI. V was pared by 3 bases and J by 3 bases, with 10 bases between. This CDR3 is built from 14 residues. The hyperthyroidism was newly diagnosed and had lasted under 2 months; the patients were aged 18 to 65. Based on clinical symptoms, serum thyroxine and TRAb, thyroid ultrasound and orbital computed tomography, diagnoses were reached. Study results and limitations: The blood repertoire included most of the expanded thyroid clonotypes above 0.001.

The sequencing sample was made of blood. V gene TRBV18 combines with J gene TRBJ2-3; D is ambiguous. This TCR derives from a woman between 18 and 30 years old with Graves' hyperthyroidism. The CDR3 region is CASSPERVTDTQYF. DNA for the CDR3: TGTGCCAGCTCACCTGAAAGGGTGACAGATACGCAGTATTTT.